The 13 T cell receptor beta chains below come from one sample, sequenced in a study of T cells in women clearing cervical HPV infection. Produced via immunoSEQ multiplex PCR; TCRdb's table is partial and in-frame only. In all, the sample yields around 41,000 clones. Source material: blood buffy coat. The receptors were sampled from a woman aged 18-69 years with a cervical HPV16 infection that either progressed to CIN3+ or cleared (not recorded which).

A word on this clone: The sequence runs out 3 residues before the end of the CDR3; the remainder is reconstructed from the germline J gene. The rearrangement links TRBV20-1 to TRBJ1-5; weak D call: TRBD1 (6 bases). Germline CDR1 DFQATT, CDR2 SNEGSKA (reference sequence). Trimming pared 1 base from V and 2 bases from J, leaving 12 bases between. The CDR3 covers 15 residues. CDR3 in amino acids: CSARARGGRNQPQHF. The covered CDR3 bases are TGCAGTGCTAGAGCTCGGGGGGGCCGCAATCAGCCC.

CDR3 bases read: TGTGCTAGTGGTTCTCCGGACAGGAACTATGGC. Amino acid sequence: CASGSPDRNYG. The whole CDR3 reads CASGSPDRNYGYTF. The rearrangement uses TRBV12-5 and TRBJ1-2; 7 positions match TRBD1. Read data end 3 residues before the CDR3 end; the end is taken from the germline J gene. The CDR3 covers 14 residues. The germline V gene encodes CDR1 LGHNT and CDR2 FRNRAP. Trimming at V came to 4 bases and at J to 2 bases, leaving 4 bases not matched to a gene.

In regard to this clone: The DNA ends 3 residues before the CDR3 does, and the rest of the CDR3 is filled in from the germline J gene. The chain has TRBV20-1 and TRBJ1-1, with TRBD1 matching over 9 bases. Trimming removed 3 bases from V and 0 bases from J; junction bases left unmatched: 8. CDR1 is DFQATT, CDR2 SNEGSKA, per germline (reference sequence). This CDR3 has 16 residues. The covered CDR3 bases are TGCAGTGCTAGGAGACAGGGGGGGTTCCTGAACACTGAA. Amino acids: CSARRQGGFLNTE. The CDR3 as a whole reads CSARRQGGFLNTEAFF.

About this clone: The read gets to within 3 residues of the CDR3 end, and the germline J gene fills in the rest. J is TRBJ2-3 and V is TRBV7-2; TRBD2 matches at 11 bases. Germline assignment: CDR1 SGHTA and CDR2 FQGNSA. V was clipped by 4 bases and J by 1 base; unmatched bases: 1. This CDR3 is built from 15 residues. The covered CDR3 bases are TGTGCCAGCAGCTCGGGACTAGCGGGCACAGATACG. Translating gives CASSSGLAGTDT. Given in full, the CDR3 is CASSSGLAGTDTQYF.

The sequenced CDR3 bases are TGTGCCAGCAGCTCCGGGACTAGCGGCACAGATACG. It codes for CASSSGTSGTDT. The whole CDR3 protein reads CASSSGTSGTDTQYF. The chain has TRBV7-8 and TRBJ2-3, with TRBD2 matching 10 bases. The observed sequence ends 3 residues before the CDR3 terminus, with the missing tail filled in from the germline J gene. Trimming removed 4 bases from V and 1 base from J; junction bases left unmatched: 2. The germline gives CDR1 SGHVS, CDR2 FQNEAQ. The CDR3 is 15 amino acids.

In regard to this clone: Read data end 3 residues before the CDR3 end; the end is taken from the germline J gene. This chain links TRBV19 with TRBJ2-7; possible D gene TRBD1, 5 bases. V shed 3 bases and J shed 3 bases, with 12 bases lying between them. From germline, CDR1 is LNHDA and CDR2 SQIVND (reference sequence). The CDR3 totals 14 residues. The CDR3: CASSMGPPIYEQYF. The CDR3 DNA, read in part, is TGTGCCAGTAGTATGGGGCCGCCGATCTACGAG.

Notes on this clone: Read data end 3 residues before the CDR3 end; the end is taken from the germline J gene. The chain joins TRBV28 to TRBJ1-6; 8 nucleotides match TRBD1. Losses at the gene ends were 8 bases for V and 10 bases for J; bases not matched to a gene: 16. The CDR3 spans 16 residues. Germline CDR1 MDHEN, CDR2 SYDVKM. The part of the CDR3 DNA that was read is TGTGCCAGCGGGAACCAGGGGGCGCCGTTAAACTCACCC. Protein product: CASGNQGAPLNSP. The whole CDR3 protein is CASGNQGAPLNSPLHF.

As regards this clone: The CDR3 extends 3 residues past the end of the read, so its final part is completed from the germline J gene. This sequence joins TRBV19 and TRBJ1-5, with D possibly TRBD1 on 6 matching bases. The CDR3 totals 14 residues. V was pared by 10 bases and J by 3 bases, with 16 bases between. CDR1 and CDR2 from the germline V gene are LNHDA and SQIVND (reference sequence). The CDR3 DNA, read in part, is TGTGCCACCCCAGGGGCGGCGAACAATCAGCCC. It codes for CATPGAANNQP. The entire CDR3 reads CATPGAANNQPQHF.

Concerning this clone: Read coverage stops 3 residues before the CDR3 terminus; the germline J gene supplies the remainder. The chain combines TRBV10-3 with TRBJ1-2; 8 bases agree with TRBD1. Trimming at V came to 3 bases and at J to 0 bases, leaving 0 bases not matched to a gene. The length of the CDR3 is 14 residues. Germline V gene data show CDR1 as ENHRY and CDR2 as SYGVKD. CDR3 residues: CAISDRGPNYGYTF. The DNA read from the CDR3 is TGTGCCATCAGTGACAGGGGGCCTAACTATGGC.

The CDR3: CSVGEQGRLDTQYF. The sequenced CDR3 bases are TGCAGCGTTGGGGAGCAGGGGCGACTGGATACG. The J gene is TRBJ2-3, the V gene TRBV29-1; D possibly corresponds to TRBD1 (6 bases). The read gets to within 3 residues of the CDR3 end, and the germline J gene fills in the rest. The V gene lost 4 bases and the J gene lost 6 bases, with 17 bases spanning the gap. Germline CDR1 SQVTM, CDR2 ANQGSEA. The CDR3 length is 14 residues.

As for this clone: The CDR3 extends 3 residues past the end of the read, so its final part is completed from the germline J gene. The chain combines TRBV4-1 with TRBJ2-7; 8 bases fit TRBD2. Germline assignment: CDR1 MGHRA and CDR2 YSYEKL. This CDR3 has 18 residues. The trim removed 2 bases at V and 4 bases at J, leaving 16 bases unmatched. This CDR3 is CASSQNQAPGLEGYEQYF. The sequenced part of the CDR3 DNA is TGCGCCAGCAGCCAAAATCAGGCCCCGGGACTAGAAGGGTACGAG.

As for this clone: The missing CDR3 end, 3 residues past where the read stops, is filled in from the germline J gene. The chain combines TRBV19 with TRBJ1-1, with D unclear. The germline gives CDR1 LNHDA, CDR2 SQIVND (reference sequence). V shed 7 bases and J shed 6 bases, with 12 bases lying between them. CDR3 length: 12 amino acids. The CDR3 bases that were read are TGTGCCAGTACCTCCGTGAGGTCTGAA. Amino acid sequence: CASTSVRSE. The whole CDR3 protein is CASTSVRSEAFF.

Details on this clone: The CDR3 end falls 3 residues outside the read, so it is completed with the germline J gene. The chain has TRBV13 and TRBJ2-7; TRBD2 agrees at 8 bases. Losses at the gene ends were 0 bases for V and 5 bases for J; bases not matched to a gene: 3. The CDR3 runs to 14 residues. The V gene's germline CDR1 is PRHDT and CDR2 FYEKMQ (reference sequence). The CDR3 spells CASSLGSGSDEQYF. The CDR3 bases that were read are TGTGCCAGCAGCTTAGGAAGCGGGAGCGACGAG.